The next 13 T cell receptor beta chains were all read from a single sample in a study of early stage breast cancer tumors. Here immunoSEQ multiplex PCR was the method, and the copy in TCRdb shows in-frame clones only, minus some. Of 27,000 or so clones detected, approximately 85% appear once; the ten largest clones hold 9.3%. Sequencing was carried out using blood. These receptors were collected from a person in their fifties with breast cancer.

This sequence joins TRBV9 and TRBJ1-5; D not resolved. CDR3 length equals 14 residues. Trimming took off 0 bases at V and 4 bases at J, with 8 bases between the two ends. CDR1 and CDR2 (germline): SGDLS, YYNGEE. CDR3 region: CASSVGTDNQPQHF. The CDR3 nucleotides read TGTGCCAGCAGCGTAGGGACGGATAATCAGCCCCAGCATTTT.

The chain combines TRBV9 with TRBJ2-7, with TRBD1 matching 7 bases. The germline V gene has CDR1 SGDLS and CDR2 YYNGEE. After removal of 4 bases from V and 3 bases from J, the junction contained 4 bases not matched to a gene. The CDR3 is made up of 13 amino acids. Here the CDR3 reads CASSRAGGYEQYF. The CDR3 DNA sequence: TGTGCCAGCAGCCGGGCAGGGGGCTACGAGCAGTACTTC.

This chain joins TRBV27 and TRBJ2-5; 9 bases line up with TRBD2. V shed 4 bases and J 1 base; nucleotides not matched to a gene: 7. Germline V lookup: CDR1 MNHEY, CDR2 SMNVEV (reference sequence). This CDR3 spans 16 amino acids. The CDR3 nucleotides are TGTGCCAGCAGTTACATAGCGGGAGAATCCCAAGAGACCCAGTACTTC. Residues: CASSYIAGESQETQYF.

The chain recombines TRBV6-6 with TRBJ1-2; D is unclear. The V end was cut by 10 bases, the J end by 0 bases, with 9 bases between. Germline V gives CDR1 MNHNY, CDR2 SVGAGI (reference sequence). CDR3 length: 12 residues. The CDR3 nucleotides are TGTGCCACGACGGAAGCTAACTATGGCTACACCTTC. As protein: CATTEANYGYTF.

The rearrangement joins TRBV11-2 to TRBJ2-3, with 11 bases identical to TRBD2. The CDR3 has 18 residues. V shed 1 base, J shed 0 bases, and the junction held 6 bases outside the gene matches. Germline V gene sequence: CDR1 SGHAT, CDR2 FQNNGV. The CDR3 sequence is CASSLALTSGASTDTQYF. The CDR3 DNA follows: TGTGCCAGCAGCTTAGCCCTGACTAGCGGGGCTAGCACAGATACGCAGTATTTT.

This clone came up once. V and J are TRBV30 and TRBJ2-7, with D possibly matching TRBD2 (5 bases). Per the germline V gene, CDR1 is GTSNPN and CDR2 is SVGIG (reference sequence). The CDR3 runs to 12 residues. CDR3 sequence reads: CASGSNSYEQYF. CDR3 nucleotide sequence: TGTGCTTCGGGGTCAAACTCCTACGAGCAGTACTTC.

The count of this clone is one. The chain has TRBV7-3 and TRBJ2-7; perhaps TRBD2 as D (7 bases). This CDR3 contains 14 residues. V lost 2 bases to trimming and J lost 4 bases, with 12 bases between them. CDR1 and CDR2 from the germline V gene are SGHTA and FQGTGA. The CDR3 region is CASSLGGAGYEQYF. The CDR3 DNA is TGTGCCAGCAGCTTAGGGGGGGCCGGGTACGAGCAGTACTTC. Variable domain in full (rest from reference TRBV7-3 and TRBJ2-7): GAGVSQTPSNKVTEKGKYVELRCDPISGHTALYWYRQSLGQGPEFLIYFQGTGAADDSGLPNDRFFAVRPEGSVSTLKIQRTERGDSAVYLCASSLGGAGYEQYFGPGTRLTVT.

For the CDR3, the DNA is TGTGCCAGTAGTATGTCAGGGAACACTGAAGCTTTCTTT. Amino acids: CASSMSGNTEAFF. This rearrangement joins TRBV19 to TRBJ1-1; no reliable D call. CDR1 and CDR2 from the germline V gene are LNHDA and SQIVND (reference sequence). Trimming removed 3 bases from V and 1 base from J, with 6 bases in between. CDR3 length: 13 amino acids.

The rearrangement joins TRBV2 to TRBJ1-5, with a possible D match to TRBD1 (6 bases). The CDR3 contains 17 residues. Germline V CDR1 and CDR2: SNHLY, FYNNEI. V gave up 4 bases and J gave up 1 base, with 17 bases separating them. CDR3 sequence reads: CASSGTLSQGSNQPQHF. In DNA, the CDR3 is TGTGCCAGCAGTGGTACCCTTAGTCAGGGGAGCAATCAGCCCCAGCATTTT.

CDR3 bases: TGTGCCAGCAGCTTAGGGGCAGGGGTCCCCTACGAGCAGTACTTC. This encodes CASSLGAGVPYEQYF. V and J are TRBV7-2 and TRBJ2-7; D may be TRBD1 (6 bases). Germline V lookup: CDR1 SGHTA, CDR2 FQGNSA. Trimming stripped 1 base from V and 2 bases from J, with 12 bases between. The CDR3 is 15 residues long.

This clone appeared a few times. V is TRBV10-3 and J is TRBJ1-2; tentative D call: TRBD1 (6 bases). Per the germline V gene, CDR1 is ENHRY and CDR2 is SYGVKD. The ends were cut back, 4 bases at V and 5 bases at J, with 17 bases in the middle. The CDR3 has 15 residues. The CDR3 bases are TGTGCCATCAGTGGACTATCGGACAGCTTGTATGGCTACACCTTC. Its protein is CAISGLSDSLYGYTF.

This clone was seen just once. This chain uses TRBV14 with TRBJ1-1, with a possible D match to TRBD1 (5 bases). Germline V gene data show CDR1 as SGHDN and CDR2 as FVKESK. V lost 1 base, J lost 3 bases, and 9 bases lay in between. The CDR3 runs 14 residues. The CDR3 spells CASSQGTFDTEAFF. The CDR3 coding sequence is TGTGCCAGCAGCCAAGGGACATTCGACACTGAAGCTTTCTTT. The variable domain in full, with the rest retrieved from reference TRBV14 and TRBJ1-1, is EAGVTQFPSHSVIEKGQTVTLRCDPISGHDNLYWYRRVMGKEIKFLLHFVKESKQDESGMPNNRFLAERTGGTYSTLKVQPAELEDSGVYFCASSQGTFDTEAFFGQGTRLTVV.

The V and J genes are TRBV28 and TRBJ2-1; 7 bases match TRBD1. V lost 4 bases, J lost 3 bases, and 9 bases stayed unmatched. The CDR3 spans 16 residues. Germline V gives CDR1 MDHEN, CDR2 SYDVKM. The CDR3, as DNA: TGTGCCAGCAGTTCCTCACAGGGGCGATACTACAATGAGCAGTTCTTC. As protein: CASSSSQGRYYNEQFF.